The rows below give T cell receptor beta chains drawn from one sample of a study of shared clonotypes between healthy human individuals. Profiled with immunoSEQ multiplex PCR; TCRdb holds only in-frame clones, not every one. Of millions of clones detected, approximately 94% appear once; the ten largest clones hold around 0.15%. Material: naive CD4+ T cells sorted from blood. The receptors come from a man aged 18 to 30 in good health. The CDR3 runs from the conserved cysteine through the conserved F or W. The D gene is left open where the match is weak. Where a row states a size, it is once, few, many or the class of an expanded clone; other rows omit it.

d_gene: TRBD2
j_gene: TRBJ2-7
abundance: .
v_gene: TRBV28
CDR3aa: CASSLGREVSVF
CDR3nt: TGTGCCAGCAGTTTAGGCCGGGAGGTAAGCGTCTTC

d_gene: TRBD1
j_gene: TRBJ1-2
abundance: once
v_gene: TRBV11-2
CDR3aa: CASSSPGQAYGYTF
CDR3nt: TGTGCCAGCAGTTCACCGGGACAGGCTTATGGCTACACCTTC

d_gene: .
j_gene: TRBJ1-1
abundance: few
v_gene: TRBV5-1
CDR3aa: CASRGNTEAFF
CDR3nt: TGCGCCAGCAGGGGGAACACTGAAGCTTTCTTT

d_gene: .
j_gene: TRBJ2-2
abundance: once
v_gene: TRBV5-4
CDR3aa: CASNTLGRTSNTGELFF
CDR3nt: TGTGCCAGCAACACCCTTGGCAGGACCTCGAACACCGGGGAGCTGTTTTTT

d_gene: .
j_gene: TRBJ1-4
abundance: .
v_gene: TRBV10-3
CDR3aa: CAIRSRQDEKLFF
CDR3nt: TGTGCCATCAGGAGTAGGCAGGATGAAAAACTGTTTTTT

d_gene: .
j_gene: TRBJ1-1
abundance: .
v_gene: TRBV6-5
CDR3aa: CASSSTGNTEAFF
CDR3nt: TGTGCCAGCAGTTCGACAGGGAACACTGAAGCTTTCTTT

d_gene: .
j_gene: TRBJ2-3
abundance: once
v_gene: TRBV9
CDR3aa: CASTPVARASTDTQYF
CDR3nt: TGTGCCAGCACCCCAGTGGCTAGAGCTAGCACAGATACGCAGTATTTT

d_gene: .
j_gene: TRBJ2-5
abundance: .
v_gene: TRBV10-3
CDR3aa: CAISESGGKYQETQYF
CDR3nt: TGTGCCATCAGTGAGTCCGGAGGGAAATACCAAGAGACCCAGTACTTC

d_gene: TRBD2
j_gene: TRBJ2-5
abundance: .
v_gene: TRBV30
CDR3aa: CAWSVPLTSSQTQYF
CDR3nt: TGTGCCTGGAGTGTACCCCTGACTAGCTCGCAGACCCAGTACTTC

d_gene: TRBD1
j_gene: TRBJ2-7
abundance: .
v_gene: TRBV6-6
CDR3aa: CASSRGQLYEQYF
CDR3nt: TGTGCCAGCAGCCGGGGACAGCTCTACGAGCAGTACTTC

d_gene: .
j_gene: TRBJ1-2
abundance: .
v_gene: TRBV6-5
CDR3aa: CAVGGANSNYGYTF
CDR3nt: TGTGCCGTGGGGGGGGCGAACAGTAACTATGGCTACACCTTC

d_gene: TRBD1
j_gene: TRBJ1-4
abundance: .
v_gene: TRBV19
CDR3aa: CASSILDRDNEKLFF
CDR3nt: TGTGCCAGTAGTATATTGGACAGGGATAATGAAAAACTGTTTTTT

d_gene: .
j_gene: TRBJ1-2
abundance: .
v_gene: TRBV2
CDR3aa: CASSVGRGYTF
CDR3nt: TGTGCCAGCAGTGTTGGTAGGGGCTACACCTTC

d_gene: TRBD1
j_gene: TRBJ1-3
abundance: .
v_gene: TRBV2
CDR3aa: CASSRTQGVTGNTIYF
CDR3nt: TGTGCCAGCTCCCGCACCCAGGGGGTTACTGGAAACACCATATATTTT

d_gene: .
j_gene: TRBJ1-5
abundance: .
v_gene: TRBV6-1
CDR3aa: CASSEGQISNQPQHF
CDR3nt: TGTGCCAGCAGTGAAGGACAGATTAGCAATCAGCCCCAGCATTTT

d_gene: TRBD1
j_gene: TRBJ1-2
abundance: .
v_gene: TRBV19
CDR3aa: CASSAGQGYYGYTF
CDR3nt: TGTGCCAGTAGTGCGGGACAGGGGTACTATGGCTACACCTTC

d_gene: .
j_gene: TRBJ2-7
abundance: .
v_gene: TRBV13
CDR3aa: CASSSQAGRGSYEQYF
CDR3nt: TGTGCCAGCAGCTCACAAGCGGGGAGGGGGTCCTACGAGCAGTACTTC

d_gene: TRBD1
j_gene: TRBJ2-5
abundance: .
v_gene: TRBV7-9
CDR3aa: CASSLDLFRTGGETQYF
CDR3nt: TGTGCCAGCAGCTTAGATCTATTCAGAACAGGGGGCGAGACCCAGTACTTC

d_gene: .
j_gene: TRBJ2-1
abundance: .
v_gene: TRBV19
CDR3aa: CASSSSRGERYNEQFF
CDR3nt: TGTGCCAGTAGTTCCTCCCGAGGGGAACGGTACAATGAGCAGTTCTTC

d_gene: .
j_gene: TRBJ2-3
abundance: .
v_gene: TRBV7-6
CDR3aa: CASSGQLDTQYF
CDR3nt: TGTGCCAGCAGCGGGCAGTTGGATACGCAGTATTTT

d_gene: TRBD1
j_gene: TRBJ2-2
abundance: .
v_gene: TRBV7-9
CDR3aa: CASSQGQGAGELFF
CDR3nt: TGTGCCAGCAGCCAGGGACAGGGGGCCGGGGAGCTGTTTTTT

d_gene: TRBD1
j_gene: TRBJ2-7
abundance: .
v_gene: TRBV28
CDR3aa: CASSLTGTGTYEQYF
CDR3nt: TGTGCCAGCAGCCTCACCGGGACAGGGACCTACGAGCAGTACTTC

d_gene: .
j_gene: TRBJ1-2
abundance: .
v_gene: TRBV20-1
CDR3aa: CSAKGAYGYTF
CDR3nt: TGCAGTGCAAAGGGTGCCTATGGCTACACCTTC

d_gene: TRBD2
j_gene: TRBJ2-3
abundance: .
v_gene: TRBV10-1
CDR3aa: CASSESLAGGTDTQYF
CDR3nt: TGCGCCAGCAGTGAGTCTCTAGCGGGGGGCACAGATACGCAGTATTTT

d_gene: .
j_gene: TRBJ2-1
abundance: once
v_gene: TRBV7-9
CDR3aa: CASSLGFGVSYNEQFF
CDR3nt: TGTGCCAGCAGCTTGGGCTTCGGGGTCTCCTACAATGAGCAGTTCTTC

d_gene: TRBD2
j_gene: TRBJ2-5
abundance: .
v_gene: TRBV6-6
CDR3aa: CASSYSGLAGEETQYF
CDR3nt: TGTGCCAGCAGTTACTCGGGACTAGCGGGAGAAGAGACCCAGTACTTC

d_gene: .
j_gene: TRBJ2-3
abundance: .
v_gene: TRBV14
CDR3aa: CASSLDLAGTDTQYF
CDR3nt: TGTGCCAGCAGCCTGGACCTGGCTGGCACAGATACGCAGTATTTT

d_gene: .
j_gene: TRBJ1-3
abundance: .
v_gene: TRBV18
CDR3aa: CASSPDRSGNTIYF
CDR3nt: TGTGCCAGCTCACCTGACAGATCTGGAAACACCATATATTTT

d_gene: TRBD1
j_gene: TRBJ2-5
abundance: .
v_gene: TRBV18
CDR3aa: CASSPGTGGAETQYF
CDR3nt: TGTGCCAGCTCACCCGGGACAGGGGGCGCGGAGACCCAGTACTTC

d_gene: .
j_gene: TRBJ2-7
abundance: .
v_gene: TRBV28
CDR3aa: CASSLKAGAYEQYF
CDR3nt: TGTGCCAGCAGTTTAAAGGCGGGTGCCTACGAGCAGTACTTC

d_gene: TRBD1
j_gene: TRBJ2-3
abundance: .
v_gene: TRBV19
CDR3aa: CASSDPGRAGGPDTQYF
CDR3nt: TGTGCCAGTAGTGATCCGGGAAGGGCAGGGGGCCCAGATACGCAGTATTTT

d_gene: .
j_gene: TRBJ2-1
abundance: .
v_gene: TRBV5-4
CDR3aa: CASSSRLTGLIADEQFF
CDR3nt: TGTGCCAGCAGCTCGCGGCTGACAGGGTTAATAGCGGATGAGCAGTTCTTC

d_gene: .
j_gene: TRBJ2-7
abundance: .
v_gene: TRBV5-8
CDR3aa: CASSFSATGGDRLHF
CDR3nt: TGTGCCAGCAGCTTCTCAGCCACCGGCGGGGACCGACTGCACTTC

d_gene: .
j_gene: TRBJ2-1
abundance: .
v_gene: TRBV5-1
CDR3aa: CASSLGPLADEQFF
CDR3nt: TGCGCCAGCAGCTTGGGGCCCCTCGCAGATGAGCAGTTCTTC

d_gene: .
j_gene: TRBJ1-1
abundance: once
v_gene: TRBV6-6
CDR3aa: CASSYSSPGEAFF
CDR3nt: TGTGCCAGCAGTTACTCTTCGCCAGGTGAAGCTTTCTTT

d_gene: TRBD2
j_gene: TRBJ2-3
abundance: .
v_gene: TRBV6-1
CDR3aa: CASSEPLAGIKAQYF
CDR3nt: TGTGCCAGCAGTGAACCACTAGCGGGCATAAAAGCGCAGTATTTT

d_gene: .
j_gene: TRBJ1-3
abundance: .
v_gene: TRBV7-9
CDR3aa: CASSPVASRGNTIYF
CDR3nt: TGTGCCAGCAGCCCTGTAGCCTCTCGGGGAAACACCATATATTTT

d_gene: .
j_gene: TRBJ1-2
abundance: .
v_gene: TRBV12-5
CDR3aa: CASGLGAGNYGYTF
CDR3nt: TGTGCTAGTGGTTTGGGGGCGGGGAACTATGGCTACACCTTC

d_gene: TRBD1
j_gene: TRBJ2-3
abundance: once
v_gene: TRBV2
CDR3aa: CASSPTGGTDTQYF
CDR3nt: TGTGCCAGCAGTCCGACAGGGGGCACAGATACGCAGTATTTT

d_gene: .
j_gene: TRBJ2-7
abundance: .
v_gene: TRBV6-5
CDR3aa: CASRTGTKSLYEQYF
CDR3nt: TGTGCCAGCAGAACCGGGACGAAGTCTCTCTACGAGCAGTACTTC